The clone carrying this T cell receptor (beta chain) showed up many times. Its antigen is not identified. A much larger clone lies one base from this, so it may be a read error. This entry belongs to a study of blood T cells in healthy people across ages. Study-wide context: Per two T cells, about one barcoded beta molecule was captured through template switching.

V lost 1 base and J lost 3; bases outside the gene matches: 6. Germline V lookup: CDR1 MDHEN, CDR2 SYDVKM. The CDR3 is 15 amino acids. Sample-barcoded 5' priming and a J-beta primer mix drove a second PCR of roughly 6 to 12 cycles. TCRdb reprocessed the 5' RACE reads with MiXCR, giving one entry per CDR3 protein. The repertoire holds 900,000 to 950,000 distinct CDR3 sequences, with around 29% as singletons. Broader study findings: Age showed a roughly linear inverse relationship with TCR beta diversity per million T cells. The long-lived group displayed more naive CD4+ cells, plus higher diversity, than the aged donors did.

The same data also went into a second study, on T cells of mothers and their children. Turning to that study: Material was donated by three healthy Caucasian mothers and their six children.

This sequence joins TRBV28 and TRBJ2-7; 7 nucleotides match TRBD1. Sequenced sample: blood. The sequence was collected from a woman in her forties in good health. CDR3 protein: CASSLSTGPGYEQYF. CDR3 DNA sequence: TGTGCCAGCAGTTTATCGACAGGGCCCGGCTACGAGCAGTACTTC.